Reported below is one TCR beta chain. Germline V gives CDR1 SGDLS, CDR2 YYNGEE. This CDR3 region has 15 residues. Trimming took off 3 bases at V and 1 base at J, with 12 bases between the two ends. The data are from a study of blood T cell repertoires in COVID-19. Allocation to cohorts depended on clinical history reported by the participants. As processed by the authors: Amplification from reference gene primers served as the basis for estimated nucleated cell counts. Profiling relied on immunoSEQ multiplex PCR, and the TCRdb table lists in-frame clones only, not all of them. The V and J calls and clone size come from that table; D and trimming were worked out from the DNA. The table lists around 250,000 clones, around 86% of them singletons.

The chain uses TRBV9 and TRBJ2-3; D uncertain. This sequence was found in a woman aged 45-65 years who had recovered from COVID-19. Specimen: PBMCs or T cells enriched from blood (not recorded which). The DNA for the CDR3 is TGTGCCAGCAGCGGAGTATCGTTGGGCACAGATACGCAGTATTTT. Encoded protein: CASSGVSLGTDTQYF.